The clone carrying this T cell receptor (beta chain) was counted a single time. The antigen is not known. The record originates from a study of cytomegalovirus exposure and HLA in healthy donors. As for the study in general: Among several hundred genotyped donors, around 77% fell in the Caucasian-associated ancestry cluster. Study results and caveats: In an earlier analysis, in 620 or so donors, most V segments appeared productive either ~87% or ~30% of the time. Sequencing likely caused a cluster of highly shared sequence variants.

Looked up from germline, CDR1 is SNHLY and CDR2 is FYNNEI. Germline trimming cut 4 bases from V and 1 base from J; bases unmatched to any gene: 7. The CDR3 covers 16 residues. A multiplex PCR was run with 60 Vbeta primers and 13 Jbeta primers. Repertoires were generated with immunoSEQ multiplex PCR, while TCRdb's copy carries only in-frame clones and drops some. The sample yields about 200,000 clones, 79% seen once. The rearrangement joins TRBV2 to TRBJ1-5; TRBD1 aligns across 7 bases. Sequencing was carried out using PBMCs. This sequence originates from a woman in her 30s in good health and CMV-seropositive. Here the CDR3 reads CASSGRQGGSNQPQHF. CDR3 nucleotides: TGTGCCAGCAGTGGTCGACAGGGAGGAAGCAATCAGCCCCAGCATTTT.